This entry features one T cell receptor beta chain sequence. The target of this receptor is not known. Base quality data are lacking; no much larger clone is found one base away. This sample is part of a study of T cell responses to AZD1222 COVID-19 vaccine (dated by TCRdb to about 2021). With respect to the entire study: TCR sequencing covered fewer than 250 trial participants: 200 to 220 given two doses of AZD1222 and about 26 given two doses of MenACWY control vaccine. Trial participants were enrolled into age subgroups of 18-55, 56-69 and 70-plus years, which contained 148, 28 and 57 TCR-sequenced participants, respectively. Study-wide findings and limitations: The 56-69-year group was small, and its depth increase did not reach significance, likely because of low power. After two AZD1222 doses, spike-specific TCR breadth and depth were significantly higher than at day 0 and than in MenACWY recipients. Epitopes outside the regions mutated in the B.1.351 and B.1.1.7 variants were reportedly recognized by nearly half of the unique spike-specific TCRs. The whole spike protein was spanned by vaccine-associated CD4 TCRs, and dominant responses were seen in regions 160-218 and 743-854. Participants were mostly white British and included more females than males, and it was suggested by the authors that clonal diversity may have been underestimated. Conclusions about previously exposed vaccinees are limited because only six or seven AZD1222 recipients were SARS-CoV-2 seropositive at baseline. Because no day 14 peak-response samples were available, the repertoires could be characterized only after the peak T cell response.

The CDR3 regions of human TCRbeta chains were analyzed by immunosequencing. The paper's data handling went like this. Repertoire TCRs were checked for matches against a reference library of SARS-CoV-2-specific TCRs that had been generated using the MIRA antigen-specificity platform. Breadth meant the fraction of unique TCRs that were SARS-CoV-2-associated, whereas depth meant the fraction of total T cells that were SARS-CoV-2-associated. Each spike-specific TCR was assigned to its reactive spike region and to a CD4 or CD8 class using the MIRA data. Log10-transformed breadth and depth values were compared by one-way ANOVA with Sidak's multiple comparisons tests. TCRdb took over this immuneACCESS table, retaining in-frame rearrangements with V and J assigned. Such tables are incomplete; in checked studies, under half of the missing clones stem from an unresolved V gene, and the remainder is unexplained. That table supplies the V and J calls and clone size; D and trimming were determined from the DNA. Recorded for this sample are roughly 150,000 clones; approximately 92% of them occurred a single time. The ten largest clones represent approximately 7% of the sample.

The sample's time point label is to be understood as: about 28 days (+/-7) after the second vaccine dose. AZD1222 recipients whose second dose came at about 4 weeks and those whose second dose came at about 12 weeks were combined into one group, since spike-specific TCR depth and breadth did not differ between the two schedules. Vaccinee samples were obtained from the UK trials COV001 and COV002, which included a single-blind randomized controlled phase 2/3 trial of AZD1222 (ChAdOx1 nCoV-19) in healthy adults. Trial participant PBMC samples were collected at day 0 and day 28 after the second dose for TCRbeta chain sequencing. The CDR3 runs 13 residues from the cysteine to the phenylalanine. Of the read, only the CDR3 DNA is kept; its 39 bases are in frame from base 1. V sheds 2 bases and J sheds 9 bases, leaving 13 bases between their ends. The germline V gene (reference sequence) provides CDR1 LNHDA and CDR2 SQIVND.

The source of this sequence is an adult who received the AZD1222 COVID-19 vaccine. The sequencing here drew on peripheral blood, taken 28 days after the second AZD1222 dose. This chain is built from TRBV19 and TRBJ1-1; a tentative D match to TRBD1 spans 5 bases. The CDR3 amino acid sequence is: CASSITAGMKAFF. The sequence in DNA is TGTGCCAGTAGTATAACTGCAGGGATGAAAGCTTTCTTT.